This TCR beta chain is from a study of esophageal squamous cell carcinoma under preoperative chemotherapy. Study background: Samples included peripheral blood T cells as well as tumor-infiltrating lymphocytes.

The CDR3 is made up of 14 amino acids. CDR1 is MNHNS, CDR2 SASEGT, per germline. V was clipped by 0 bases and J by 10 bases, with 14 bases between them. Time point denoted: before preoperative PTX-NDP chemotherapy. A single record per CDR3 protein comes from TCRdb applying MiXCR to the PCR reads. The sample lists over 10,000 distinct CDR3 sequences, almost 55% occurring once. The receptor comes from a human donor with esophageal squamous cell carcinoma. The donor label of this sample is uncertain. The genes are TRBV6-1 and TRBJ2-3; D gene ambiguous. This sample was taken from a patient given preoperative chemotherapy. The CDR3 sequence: CASSEAVSTEAQYF. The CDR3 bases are TGTGCCAGCAGTGAAGCAGTGAGCACAGAGGCGCAGTATTTT.